This TCR beta chain was recorded in a study of blood T cell repertoires in COVID-19. Background on the study: Sample material is recorded as cDNA or gDNA derived from T cells, B-cell-depleted T cells, or PBMCs.

The table came from immunoSEQ multiplex PCR; TCRdb's copy has only in-frame clones and leaves some out. The data show about 350,000 clones, approximately 89% seen once. The Seattle patients, enrolled during active infection, were followed longitudinally. J was trimmed by 3 bases and V by 5 bases; bases with no gene match: 4. The CDR3 is made up of 14 amino acids. CDR1 is MNHNS, CDR2 SASEGT, per germline. The sequencing input was peripheral blood. The receptor comes from a woman aged 55-69 years with COVID-19, enrolled during active disease. J is TRBJ1-5 and V is TRBV6-1, with 7 bases matching TRBD1. Here the CDR3 reads CASSRGQDNQPQHF. CDR3 in DNA: TGTGCCAGCAGTCGTGGACAGGACAATCAGCCCCAGCATTTT.